The 17 T cell receptor beta chains presented below share a single source sample, sequenced in a study of blood T cell repertoires in COVID-19. The data were produced by immunoSEQ multiplex PCR, yet TCRdb's version contains in-frame clones alone and is incomplete. Of 200,000 to 300,000 clones in the sample, 88% were seen once. The sample consisted of PBMCs or T cells enriched from blood (not recorded which). These TCRs come from a woman in her 40s who had been exposed to COVID-19.

The chain combines TRBV6-2 or TRBV6-3 with TRBJ2-7; 10 bases fit TRBD2. Germline CDR1 and CDR2: MNHEY and SVGEGT. With V trimmed by 2 bases and J by 5 bases, 6 bases remained unmatched. The CDR3 spans 15 residues. The CDR3 sequence: CASSYSPSGGDEQYF. The CDR3 DNA reads TGTGCCAGCAGTTACAGTCCTAGCGGGGGCGACGAGCAGTACTTC.

The chain links TRBV6-6 to TRBJ1-6; D perhaps matches TRBD1 (6 bases). The CDR3 contains 14 residues. Germline CDR1 reads MNHNY; CDR2 reads SVGAGI (reference sequence). V was pared by 2 bases and J by 10 bases, with 12 bases between. The CDR3 nucleotides read TGTGCCAGCAGTTACGGGCAGGGGCGATCACCCCTCCACTTT. Its translation is CASSYGQGRSPLHF.

The chain is built from TRBV5-1 and TRBJ2-7; 12 nucleotides match TRBD2. CDR3 length equals 14 residues. Germline V gene data show CDR1 as SGHRS and CDR2 as YFSETQ. CDR3 protein: CATPLAGGRYEQYF. DNA of the CDR3: TGCGCTACCCCCCTAGCGGGGGGGCGGTACGAGCAGTACTTC.

This clone was observed a handful of times. This chain uses TRBV7-9 with TRBJ1-1, with a weak D call TRBD1 (5 bases). Trimming stripped 5 bases from V and 8 bases from J, with 9 bases between. CDR1 and CDR2 (germline): SEHNR, FQNEAQ (reference sequence). The CDR3 is made up of 11 amino acids. The CDR3, as DNA: TGTGCCAGCAGCCCCGGGGGGGAAGCTTTCTTT. Translating it yields CASSPGGEAFF.

The V call is TRBV2, the J call TRBJ1-1; D perhaps matches TRBD1 (6 bases). The CDR3 length is 14 residues. Germline V lookup: CDR1 SNHLY, CDR2 FYNNEI. V was pared by 2 bases and J by 6 bases, with 13 bases between. The CDR3 DNA sequence: TGTGCCAGCAGTGAATTTCCAGGGGCGCCTGAAGCTTTCTTT. Translated: CASSEFPGAPEAFF.

This chain links TRBV30 with TRBJ2-1, with a weak D call TRBD2 (6 bases). The CDR3 runs 13 residues. The V and J ends lost 0 bases and 6 bases respectively, with 9 bases between them. Germline lookup yields CDR1 GTSNPN and CDR2 SVGIG (reference sequence). CDR3 residues: CAWSVREFNEQFF. CDR3 DNA: TGTGCCTGGAGTGTACGGGAGTTCAATGAGCAGTTCTTC.

A single count supports this clone. This chain joins TRBV7-2 and TRBJ2-5, with a tentative D call TRBD2 (5 bases). Trimming removed 4 bases from V and 5 bases from J, with 14 bases in between. The CDR3 extends over 14 amino acids. Germline V gene data show CDR1 as SGHTA and CDR2 as FQGNSA. CDR3 sequence (DNA): TGTGCCAGCAGCTCGGGGTTTCCGACCGAGACCCAGTACTTC. Translated, it gives CASSSGFPTETQYF.

About this clone itself: A junction boundary mismatches the germline segment, possibly from a read error. This CDR3 reads CASSAEGGISNQPQHF. As DNA, the CDR3 is TGTGCCAGCAGCGCGGAAGGGGGCATAAGCAATCAGCCCCAGCATTTT. The gene calls are TRBV5-1 and TRBJ1-5, with TRBD1 identical over 7 bases. The length of the CDR3 is 16 residues. Per germline, CDR1 SGHRS and CDR2 YFSETQ.

This chain connects TRBV24-1 to TRBJ1-2; tentatively, D is TRBD1 (5 bases). V dropped 12 bases and J dropped 4 bases, with 14 bases sitting between them. The CDR3 runs 12 residues. CDR1 KGHDR and CDR2 SFDVKD come from the germline V gene. CDR3 nucleotides: TGTGCCCTTCGGACAACGTTCTATGGCTACACCTTC. This translates into CALRTTFYGYTF.

This clone has a single count. The chain couples TRBV2 to TRBJ2-5, with TRBD2 as a possible D gene (6 bases). This CDR3 has 15 residues. Germline loops: CDR1 SNHLY, CDR2 FYNNEI. V was trimmed by 4 bases and J by 7 bases, leaving 19 bases between them. The CDR3 nucleotides read TGTGCCAGCAGTGGCGATTCAGCGGGTCCACCGACCCAGTACTTC. It codes for CASSGDSAGPPTQYF. Full variable domain (remainder filled in from reference TRBV2 and TRBJ2-5): EPEVTQTPSHQVTQMGQEVILRCVPISNHLYFYWYRQILGQKVEFLVSFYNNEISEKSEIFDDQFSVERPDGSNFTLKIRSTKLEDSAMYFCASSGDSAGPPTQYFGPGTRLLVL.

The chain carries TRBV5-4 and TRBJ2-1, with a possible D match to TRBD2 (5 bases). Germline V gives CDR1 SGHNT, CDR2 YYREEE (reference sequence). V lost 0 bases and J 8 bases, leaving 12 bases between the germline ends. The CDR3 contains 14 residues. This CDR3 is CASSLAGSWDEQFF. DNA for the CDR3: TGTGCCAGCAGCTTGGCGGGAAGTTGGGATGAGCAGTTCTTC. Together with reference TRBV5-4 and TRBJ2-1, the CDR3 gives the full variable domain: ETGVTQSPTHLIKTRGQQVTLRCSSQSGHNTVSWYQQALGQGPQFIFQYYREEENGRGNFPPRFSGLQFPNYSSELNVNALELDDSALYLCASSLAGSWDEQFFGPGTRLTVL.

V and J are TRBV6-5 and TRBJ2-7; no firm D call. Germline V gene data show CDR1 as MNHEY and CDR2 as SVGAGI. V dropped 0 bases and J dropped 4 bases, with 13 bases sitting between them. This CDR3 comprises 15 residues. The CDR3 here is CASSYSATGPYEQYF. The DNA of the CDR3 is TGTGCCAGCAGTTACTCCGCAACTGGGCCGTACGAGCAGTACTTC.

This chain links TRBV4-1 with TRBJ2-1; perhaps TRBD1 as D (5 bases). The V and J ends lost 4 bases and 10 bases respectively, with 17 bases between them. This CDR3 comprises 14 residues. Germline CDR1 MGHRA, CDR2 YSYEKL. As DNA, the CDR3 is TGCGCCAGCAGCCCCTCAAGTGTGCAGGGCGAGCAGTTCTTC. The encoded protein is CASSPSSVQGEQFF.

The chain joins TRBV3-1 (or the pseudogene TRBV3-2) to TRBJ1-2; 7 bases are shared with TRBD1. There are 13 residues in the CDR3. Germline values: CDR1 LGHDT, CDR2 YNNKEL (reference sequence). Trimming cost V 5 bases and J 9 bases; bases outside gene matches: 9. The chain's CDR3 is CASSLQGEDSYTF. The CDR3 DNA reads as TGTGCCAGCAGCTTGCAGGGGGAGGATAGCTACACCTTC.

V usage is TRBV5-5 and J usage is TRBJ2-2, with 9 bases that match TRBD1. The CDR3 runs 15 residues. CDR1 is SGHKS and CDR2 is YYEKEE in the germline V gene (reference sequence). The ends lost 1 base at V and 6 bases at J; junction bases unmatched: 4. The CDR3 bases are TGTGCCAGCAGCTTGTACAGGGGGCGAGCCGGGGAGCTGTTTTTT. It translates to CASSLYRGRAGELFF.

J is TRBJ1-2 and V is TRBV19; D not certain. V shed 2 bases and J shed 3 bases, with 10 bases lying between them. This CDR3 is 14 amino acids long. Looked up from germline, CDR1 is LNHDA and CDR2 is SQIVND (reference sequence). The CDR3 coding sequence is TGTGCCAGTAGTATAAAAGCCCCGGACTATGGCTACACCTTC. Translated, it gives CASSIKAPDYGYTF.

In the case of this clone: The same CDR3 is also encoded by other DNA sequences in this sample. The chain recombines TRBV28 with TRBJ2-5, with 7 bases identical to TRBD1. V lost 5 bases and J lost 4; bases outside the gene matches: 7. CDR1 is MDHEN, CDR2 SYDVKM, per germline. CDR3 length equals 14 residues. CDR3 amino acids: CASSLQGMGETQYF. The CDR3 nucleotides read TGTGCCAGCAGTCTACAGGGGATGGGAGAGACCCAGTACTTC. Full variable domain (rest looked up from reference TRBV28 and TRBJ2-5): DVKVTQSSRYLVKRTGEKVFLECVQDMDHENMFWYRQDPGLGLRLIYFSYDVKMKEKGDIPEGYSVSREKKERFSLILESASTNQTSMYLCASSLQGMGETQYFGPGTRLLVL.